This entry describes one TCR beta chain. The V gene lost 4 bases and the J gene lost 4 bases, with 11 bases spanning the gap. The CDR3 is 13 residues long. CDR1 and CDR2 from the germline V gene are SEHNR and FQNEAQ (reference sequence). The authors' processing: Estimation of nucleated cell counts relied on the amplification of reference gene primers. Data came from immunoSEQ multiplex PCR; TCRdb stores just in-frame clones and leaves some out. V, J and clone size are taken as reported in that table, and D and trimming were inferred from the DNA itself. Counted here are just over 150,000 clones, about 80% occurring once; the ten biggest clones make up around a fifth. The entry originates in a study of blood T cell repertoires in COVID-19. Study context: COVID-19 samples collected from the United States, Italy and Spain covered acute and convalescent phases. PBMCs, B-cell-depleted T cells, or T cells were the source of the cDNA or gDNA that made up the material.

Sequenced material: peripheral blood. This receptor was taken from an elderly woman with acute or convalescent COVID-19. The chain has TRBV7-9 and TRBJ2-7; possibly TRBD1 for D (6 bases). CDR3 in DNA: TGTGCCAGCAGCTCATACAGGGTTTACGAGCAGTACTTC. As protein: CASSSYRVYEQYF. Drawing the rest from reference TRBV7-9 and TRBJ2-7, the complete variable domain is DTGVSQNPRHKITKRGQNVTFRCDPISEHNRLYWYRQTLGQGPEFLTYFQNEAQLEKSRLLSDRFSAERPKGSFSTLEIQRTEQGDSAMYLCASSSYRVYEQYFGPGTRLTVT.